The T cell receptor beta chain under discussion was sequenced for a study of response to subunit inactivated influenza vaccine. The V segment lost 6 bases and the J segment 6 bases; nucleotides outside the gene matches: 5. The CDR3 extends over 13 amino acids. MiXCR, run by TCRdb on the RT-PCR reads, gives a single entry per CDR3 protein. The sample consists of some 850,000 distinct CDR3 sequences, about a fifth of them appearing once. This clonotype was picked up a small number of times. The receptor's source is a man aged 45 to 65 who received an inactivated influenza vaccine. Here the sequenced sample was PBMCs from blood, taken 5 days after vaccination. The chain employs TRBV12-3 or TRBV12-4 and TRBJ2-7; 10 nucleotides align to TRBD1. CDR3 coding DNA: TGTGCCAGCAGCCTGAGGGACAGGGGCGAGCAGTACTTC. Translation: CASSLRDRGEQYF.